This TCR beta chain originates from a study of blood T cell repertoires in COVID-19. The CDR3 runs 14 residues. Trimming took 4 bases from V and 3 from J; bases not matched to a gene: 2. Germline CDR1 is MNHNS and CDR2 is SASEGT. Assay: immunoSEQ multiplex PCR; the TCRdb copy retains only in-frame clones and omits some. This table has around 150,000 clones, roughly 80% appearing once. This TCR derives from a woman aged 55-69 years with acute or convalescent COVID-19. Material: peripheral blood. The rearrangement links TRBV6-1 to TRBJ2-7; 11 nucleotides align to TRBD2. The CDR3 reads CASSVAGGLYEQYF. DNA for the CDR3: TGTGCCAGCAGTGTAGCGGGAGGGCTCTACGAGCAGTACTTC.